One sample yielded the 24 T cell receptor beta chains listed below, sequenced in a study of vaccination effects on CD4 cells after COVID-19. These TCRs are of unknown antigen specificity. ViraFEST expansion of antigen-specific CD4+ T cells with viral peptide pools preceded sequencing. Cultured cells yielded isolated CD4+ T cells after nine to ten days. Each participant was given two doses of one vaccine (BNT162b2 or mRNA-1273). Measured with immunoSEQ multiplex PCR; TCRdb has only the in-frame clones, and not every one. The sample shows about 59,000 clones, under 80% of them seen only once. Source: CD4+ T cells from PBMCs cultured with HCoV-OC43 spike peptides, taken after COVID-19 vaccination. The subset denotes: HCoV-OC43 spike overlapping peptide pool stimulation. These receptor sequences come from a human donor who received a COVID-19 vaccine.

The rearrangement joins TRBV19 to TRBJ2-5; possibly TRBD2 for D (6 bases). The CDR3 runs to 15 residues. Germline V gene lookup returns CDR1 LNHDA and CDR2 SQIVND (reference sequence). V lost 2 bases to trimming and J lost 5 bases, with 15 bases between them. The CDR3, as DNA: TGTGCCAGTAGTATACCATTTAGCGGATCTGAGACCCAGTACTTC. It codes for CASSIPFSGSETQYF.

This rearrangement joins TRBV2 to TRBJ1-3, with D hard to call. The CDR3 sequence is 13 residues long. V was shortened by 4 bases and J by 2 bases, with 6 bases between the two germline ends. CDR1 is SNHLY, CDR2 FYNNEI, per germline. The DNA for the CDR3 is TGTGCCAGCAGTGGTGGTCCTGGAAACACCATATATTTT. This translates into CASSGGPGNTIYF.

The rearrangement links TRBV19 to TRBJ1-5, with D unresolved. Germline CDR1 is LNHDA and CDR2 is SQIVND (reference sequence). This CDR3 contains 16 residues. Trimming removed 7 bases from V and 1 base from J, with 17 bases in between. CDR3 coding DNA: TGTGCCAGTACCGAGGCAGTCTTATTAAGCAATCAGCCCCAGCATTTT. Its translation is CASTEAVLLSNQPQHF.

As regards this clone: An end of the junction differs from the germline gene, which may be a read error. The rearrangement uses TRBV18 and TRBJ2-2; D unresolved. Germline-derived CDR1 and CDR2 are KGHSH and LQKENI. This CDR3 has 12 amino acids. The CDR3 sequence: CASSPKTGELFF. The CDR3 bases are TGTGCCAGCTCACCGAAGACCGGGGAGCTGTTTTTT.

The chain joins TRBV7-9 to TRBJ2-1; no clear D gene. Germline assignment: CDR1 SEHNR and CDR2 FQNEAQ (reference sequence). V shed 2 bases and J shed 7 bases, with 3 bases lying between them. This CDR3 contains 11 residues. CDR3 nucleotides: TGTGCCAGCAGCTTATTTAATGAGCAGTTCTTC. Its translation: CASSLFNEQFF.

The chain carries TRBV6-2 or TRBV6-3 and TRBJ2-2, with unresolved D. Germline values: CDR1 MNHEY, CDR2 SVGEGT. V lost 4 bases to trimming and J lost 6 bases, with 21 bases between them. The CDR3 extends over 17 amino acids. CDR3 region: CASSFSPFGSGPGELFF. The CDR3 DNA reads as TGTGCCAGCAGTTTCTCCCCATTTGGGTCTGGCCCCGGGGAGCTGTTTTTT.

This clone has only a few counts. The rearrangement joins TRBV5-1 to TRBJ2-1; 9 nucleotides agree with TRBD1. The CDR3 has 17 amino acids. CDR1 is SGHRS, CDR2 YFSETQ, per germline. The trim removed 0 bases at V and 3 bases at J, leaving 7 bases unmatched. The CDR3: CASSLVYSGQGYNEQFF. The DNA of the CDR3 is TGCGCCAGCAGCTTGGTGTATTCGGGACAGGGCTACAATGAGCAGTTCTTC.

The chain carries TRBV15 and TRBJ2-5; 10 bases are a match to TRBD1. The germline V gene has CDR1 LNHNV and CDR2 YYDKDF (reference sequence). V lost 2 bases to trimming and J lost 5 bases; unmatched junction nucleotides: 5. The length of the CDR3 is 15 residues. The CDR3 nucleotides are TGTGCCACCAGCAGACGACAGGGGGCTCAGGAGACCCAGTACTTC. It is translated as CATSRRQGAQETQYF.

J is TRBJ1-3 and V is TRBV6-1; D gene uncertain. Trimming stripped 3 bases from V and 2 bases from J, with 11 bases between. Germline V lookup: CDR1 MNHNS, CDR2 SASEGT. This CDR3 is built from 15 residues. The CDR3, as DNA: TGTGCCAGCAGTGACGCGACGGCACCTGGAAACACCATATATTTT. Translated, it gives CASSDATAPGNTIYF.

The CDR3 bases are TGTGCCAGCAGCTCTCGGATAGGGGACAAACTGTTTTTT. Residues: CASSSRIGDKLFF. The chain joins TRBV9 to TRBJ1-4; the D gene is possibly TRBD1 (5 bases). The CDR3 loop spans 13 amino acids. Trimming took off 4 bases at V and 11 bases at J, with 15 bases between the two ends. Germline lookup yields CDR1 SGDLS and CDR2 YYNGEE.

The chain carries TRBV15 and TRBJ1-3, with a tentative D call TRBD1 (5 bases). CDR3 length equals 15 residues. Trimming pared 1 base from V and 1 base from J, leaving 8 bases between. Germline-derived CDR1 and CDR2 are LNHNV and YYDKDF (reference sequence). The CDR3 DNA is TGTGCCACCAGCAGAGGTGCAGGGTCTGGAAACACCATATATTTT. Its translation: CATSRGAGSGNTIYF.

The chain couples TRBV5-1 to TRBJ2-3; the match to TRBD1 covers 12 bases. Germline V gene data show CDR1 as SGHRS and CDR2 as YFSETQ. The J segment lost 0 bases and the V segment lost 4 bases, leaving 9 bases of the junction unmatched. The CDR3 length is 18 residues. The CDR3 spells CASSQPGQGAWSTDTQYF. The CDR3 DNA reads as TGCGCCAGCAGCCAGCCGGGACAGGGGGCGTGGAGCACAGATACGCAGTATTTT.

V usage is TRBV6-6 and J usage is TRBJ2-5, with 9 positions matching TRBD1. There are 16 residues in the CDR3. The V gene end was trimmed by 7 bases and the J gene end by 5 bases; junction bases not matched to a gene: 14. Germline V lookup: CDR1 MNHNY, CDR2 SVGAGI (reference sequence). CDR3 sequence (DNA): TGTGCCAGCACGCACAGTACAGGGGGCGCCGGGGAGACCCAGTACTTC. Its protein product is CASTHSTGGAGETQYF.

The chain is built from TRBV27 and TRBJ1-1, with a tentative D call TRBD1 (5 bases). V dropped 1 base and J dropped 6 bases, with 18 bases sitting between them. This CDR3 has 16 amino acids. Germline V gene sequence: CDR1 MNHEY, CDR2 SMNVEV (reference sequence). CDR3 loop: CASSLLARGRVPEAFF. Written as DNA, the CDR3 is TGTGCCAGCAGTTTATTGGCTCGGGGGAGGGTACCTGAAGCTTTCTTT.

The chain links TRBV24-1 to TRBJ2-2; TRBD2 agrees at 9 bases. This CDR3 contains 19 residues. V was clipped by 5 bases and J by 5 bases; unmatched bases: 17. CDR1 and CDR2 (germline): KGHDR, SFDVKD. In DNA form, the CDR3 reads TGTGCCACCAGTGGTTCGAGTCGTCTGGCGGGGGGGGGAACCGGGGAGCTGTTTTTT. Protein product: CATSGSSRLAGGGTGELFF.

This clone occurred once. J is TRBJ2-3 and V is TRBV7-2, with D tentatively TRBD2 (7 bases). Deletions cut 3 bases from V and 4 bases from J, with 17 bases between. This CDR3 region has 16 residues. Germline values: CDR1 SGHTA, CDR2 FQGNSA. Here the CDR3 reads CASSLLVGGASDTQYF. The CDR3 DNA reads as TGTGCCAGCAGCTTGTTAGTTGGGGGGGCCTCAGATACGCAGTATTTT. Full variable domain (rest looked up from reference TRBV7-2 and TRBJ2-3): GAGVSQSPSNKVTEKGKDVELRCDPISGHTALYWYRQSLGQGLEFLIYFQGNSAPDKSGLPSDRFSAERTGGSVSTLTIQRTQQEDSAVYLCASSLLVGGASDTQYFGPGTRLTVL.

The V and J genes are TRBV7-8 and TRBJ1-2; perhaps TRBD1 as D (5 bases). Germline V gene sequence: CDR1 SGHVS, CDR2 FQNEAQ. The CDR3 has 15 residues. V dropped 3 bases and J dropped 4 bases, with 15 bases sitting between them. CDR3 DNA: TGTGCCAGCAGCTTTGCGAGGGGAGGGATCTATGGCTACACCTTC. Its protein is CASSFARGGIYGYTF.

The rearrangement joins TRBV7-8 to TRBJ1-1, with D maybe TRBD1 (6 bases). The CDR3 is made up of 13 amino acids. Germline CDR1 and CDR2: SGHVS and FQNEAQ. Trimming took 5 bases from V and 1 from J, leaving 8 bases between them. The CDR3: CASSQGGNTEAFF. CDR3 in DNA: TGTGCCAGCAGCCAAGGGGGGAACACTGAAGCTTTCTTT.

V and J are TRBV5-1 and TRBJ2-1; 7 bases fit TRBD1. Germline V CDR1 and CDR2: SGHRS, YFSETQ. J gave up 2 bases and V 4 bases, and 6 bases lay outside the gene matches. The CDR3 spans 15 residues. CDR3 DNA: TGCGCCAGCAGCCAAACAGGGGCGGCCTACAATGAGCAGTTCTTC. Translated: CASSQTGAAYNEQFF. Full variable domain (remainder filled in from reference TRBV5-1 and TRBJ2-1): KAGVTQTPRYLIKTRGQQVTLSCSPISGHRSVSWYQQTPGQGLQFLFEYFSETQRNKGNFPGRFSGRQFSNSRSEMNVSTLELGDSALYLCASSQTGAAYNEQFFGPGTRLTVL.

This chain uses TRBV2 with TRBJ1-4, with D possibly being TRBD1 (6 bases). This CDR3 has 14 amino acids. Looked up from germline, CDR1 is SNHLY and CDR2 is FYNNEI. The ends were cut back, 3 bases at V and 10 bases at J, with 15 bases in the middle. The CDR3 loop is CASSDITGFGKLFF. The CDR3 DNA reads TGTGCCAGCAGTGATATAACAGGGTTTGGAAAACTGTTTTTT.

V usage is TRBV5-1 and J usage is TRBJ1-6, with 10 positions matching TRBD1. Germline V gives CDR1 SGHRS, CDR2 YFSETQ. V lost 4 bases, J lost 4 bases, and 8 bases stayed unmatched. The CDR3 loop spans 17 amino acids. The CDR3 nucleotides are TGCGCCAGCAGCCTGAGACAGGGGGCTCGTTATAATTCACCCCTCCACTTT. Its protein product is CASSLRQGARYNSPLHF.

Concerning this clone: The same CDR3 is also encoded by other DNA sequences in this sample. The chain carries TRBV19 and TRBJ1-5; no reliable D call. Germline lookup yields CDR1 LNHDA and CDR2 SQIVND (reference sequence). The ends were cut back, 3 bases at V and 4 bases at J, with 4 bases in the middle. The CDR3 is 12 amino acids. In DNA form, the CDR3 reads TGTGCCAGTAGTATGGGGAATCAGCCCCAGCATTTT. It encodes CASSMGNQPQHF.

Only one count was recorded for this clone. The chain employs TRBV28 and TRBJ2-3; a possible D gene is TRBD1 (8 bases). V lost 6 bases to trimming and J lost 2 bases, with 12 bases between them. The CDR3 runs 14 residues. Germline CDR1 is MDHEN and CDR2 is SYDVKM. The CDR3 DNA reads TGTGCCAGCAGACAGGGGGGGAACACAGATACGCAGTATTTT. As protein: CASRQGGNTDTQYF.

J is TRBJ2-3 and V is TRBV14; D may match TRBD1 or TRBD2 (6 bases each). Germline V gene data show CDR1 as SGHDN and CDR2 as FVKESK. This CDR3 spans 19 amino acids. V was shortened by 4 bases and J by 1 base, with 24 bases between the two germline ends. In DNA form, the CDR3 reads TGTGCCAGCAGCCTACCAAGGGGGAAACCGGGACTCCGCACAGATACGCAGTATTTT. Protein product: CASSLPRGKPGLRTDTQYF.